This paragraph reports one T cell receptor (beta chain). Roughly 0.45 to 1 ug RNA was reverse transcribed with random hexamers. Each CDR3 protein is one row after TCRdb ran MiXCR on the immunoSEQ multiplex PCR reads. This sample has about 240,000 distinct CDR3 sequences, with 95% to 97% found just once. This entry belongs to a study of CD8 T cells in Susac syndrome. Study-level background: Active disease was present in about 6 of the sequenced Susac syndrome patients, whereas roughly 8 of them were in remission. Patients with Susac syndrome were therapy-naive, on corticosteroids, or on intravenous immunoglobulin alone at blood draw.

Blood CD8+ and CD4+ T cells underwent high-throughput TCR beta sequencing. V was shortened by 6 bases and J by 0 bases, with 12 bases between the two germline ends. This CDR3 comprises 14 residues. Germline CDR1 and CDR2: DFQATT and SNEGSKA (reference sequence). This chain joins TRBV20-1 and TRBJ2-1, with D maybe TRBD1 (5 bases). The receptor was derived from a human donor with Susac syndrome. Sequenced sample: CD4+ T cells from PBMCs. Here the CDR3 reads CSAKGSSSYNEQFF. The CDR3 DNA follows: TGCAGTGCCAAGGGGTCTAGCTCCTACAATGAGCAGTTCTTC.